These T cell receptor beta chains were read from a single sample in a study of chemoradiotherapy in HPV16-positive cancers. Assay used: immunoSEQ multiplex PCR; TCRdb lists only in-frame clones, some missing. Of about 22,000 clones listed, roughly 92% were seen once; the top ten hold roughly 15%. Sequences were derived from blood, sampled from a patient who underwent chemoradiotherapy. The receptor source for this set is a human donor with HPV-associated anogenital cancer. The conserved cysteine and the conserved F or W are not part of the CDR3 here. A D gene is named only where the DNA matches it firmly. For some rows the clone size is stated as once, few or many, or as a class when expanded; others skip it.

J gene	V gene	clone size	D gene	CDR3 protein
TRBJ1-5	TRBV6-5	-	-	ASSYSMESNQPQH
TRBJ2-1	TRBV27	-	-	ASSLLRRGAYNEQF
TRBJ2-7	TRBV5-6	-	-	ASSFRQSSTWEQY
TRBJ2-1	TRBV14	-	-	ASGEQAGNEQF
TRBJ1-5	TRBV19	-	TRBD1	ASSMSGTGGQPQH
TRBJ2-3	TRBV7-9	-	TRBD1	ASSSTLSRGRTDTQY
TRBJ2-7	TRBV11-2	-	-	ASSFETGAYEQY
TRBJ1-2	TRBV5-1	once	TRBD1	ASSLGTGSGYT
TRBJ2-7	TRBV6-5	-	TRBD1	ASSPNTGQGYEQY
TRBJ2-2	TRBV9	-	TRBD1	ASSYRGEPNTGELF
TRBJ2-4	TRBV7-8	-	-	ASSLMGGLAKNIQY
TRBJ2-7	TRBV4-2	-	-	ASSQDPAGSYEQY
TRBJ1-1	TRBV5-4	-	-	ASTLGTEAF
TRBJ2-4	TRBV7-2	-	-	ASSWSFKNIQY
TRBJ2-7	TRBV7-2	-	TRBD2	ASSVSGDRRDEQY
TRBJ1-1	TRBV19	-	-	ASSITQSGAF
TRBJ2-1	TRBV6-6	-	-	ASSYSRGNEQF
TRBJ2-5	TRBV29-1	-	-	SVDMLGETQY
TRBJ2-1	TRBV6-5	-	-	ASSYSRQVYNEQF
TRBJ2-4	TRBV7-9	-	TRBD1	ASSLGGGQGTQY
TRBJ2-4	TRBV19	-	-	ASSTLGEGGKNIQY
TRBJ1-1	TRBV5-5	-	-	ASSRDIQSEAF
TRBJ2-1	TRBV28	-	-	ASSLGGTLNEQF
TRBJ1-2	TRBV23-1	-	-	ASSPPLRRPLNYGYT
TRBJ2-1	TRBV5-1	-	-	ASSAADVYNEQF
TRBJ2-3	TRBV7-6	-	-	ASSLFGARTPLGTDTQY
TRBJ1-2	TRBV15	-	-	ATSRYQQGYGYT
TRBJ1-4	TRBV27	-	-	ASSPSQGLFSEYEKLF
TRBJ2-3	TRBV7-3	few	-	ASSIQRATDTQY
TRBJ2-7	TRBV25-1	-	-	ASAPHYEQY
TRBJ1-4	TRBV27	-	TRBD1	ASSLSSMGTGGMKFNEKLF
TRBJ1-6	TRBV6-1	few	-	ASSEGVYRSNSPLH
TRBJ2-3	TRBV7-2	-	-	ASSPTVLRTNTQY
TRBJ1-1	TRBV5-5	-	-	ASSLVQQGGHTEAF
TRBJ2-7	TRBV14	-	-	ASSHPEWGREYEQY
TRBJ2-2	TRBV9	-	TRBD1	ASSVTGGVDTGELF
TRBJ1-2	TRBV27	-	-	ASSPGFGTNYGYT
TRBJ2-3	TRBV6-5	-	-	ASSPSSGTDTQY
TRBJ2-2	TRBV6-6	-	TRBD2	ASSGTRFTGELF
TRBJ2-2	TRBV4-3	once	-	ASSQGPENTGELF
TRBJ2-7	TRBV7-3	-	-	ASSLLSISSYEQY
TRBJ2-2	TRBV7-9	-	TRBD2	ASSLSGLAGELF
TRBJ1-1	TRBV4-3	-	-	ASSPEAQGFTEAF
TRBJ1-4	TRBV7-9	-	-	ASSPRLGGGNEKLF
TRBJ2-2	TRBV28	-	-	ASSLQAAGTGELF
TRBJ2-1	TRBV6-6	-	TRBD2	ASTAGTSAYNEQF
TRBJ2-1	TRBV7-9	-	-	ASSRGTDNEQF
TRBJ1-4	TRBV6-5	-	TRBD1	ASSFAQGRNEKLF
TRBJ2-1	TRBV7-9	-	TRBD2	ASSTKRGPYNEQF
TRBJ2-1	TRBV9	-	TRBD2	ASSQTAGGYNEQF
TRBJ2-1	TRBV6-6	-	-	ASSYSYGDEQF
TRBJ2-1	TRBV11-2	-	-	ASSLSNEQF